The sequence of this T cell receptor (beta chain) was determined in a study of graft-versus-host responses after intestinal transplantation. Across the whole study: After anti-thymocyte globulin induction, recipients took tacrolimus and steroids for roughly three years. Study-level results: The authors found GvH clones in recipient marrow, some appearing first in ileum or blood. Individuals who had graft-donor T cell macrochimerism had allografts that showed high graft-versus-host to host-versus-graft clonal ratios.

Tissue processing of the graft released intraepithelial and lamina propria lymphocytes from it. Here immunoSEQ multiplex PCR was the method, and the copy in TCRdb shows in-frame clones only, minus some. The data contain approximately 18,000 clones, roughly 80% of them seen just once; the ten biggest clones take up 7% to 8%. Details on this clone: Its specificity is not known.

Germline assignment: CDR1 KGHSH and CDR2 LQKENI. CDR3 length: 14 residues. Trimming shortened V by 2 bases and J by 5 bases, and 13 bases separated the two germline ends. The receptor was isolated from a human patient who received an intestinal transplant, so some T cells may come from the graft donor. The source was ileum tissue, collected almost 470 days after intestinal transplant. V and J are TRBV18 and TRBJ2-7, with D tentatively TRBD1 (5 bases). As DNA, the CDR3 is TGTGCCAGCTCACCAACAGGTAGGGGTGACGAGCAGTACTTC. Its translation is CASSPTGRGDEQYF.